The TCR beta chain under discussion was sequenced for a study of blood T cell repertoires in COVID-19. Only in-frame clones appear in the TCRdb table, and some are missing; sequencing was by immunoSEQ multiplex PCR. The sample has some 220,000 clones; about nine tenths are singletons. Germline lookup yields CDR1 LGHDT and CDR2 YNNKEL (reference sequence). The length of the CDR3 is 15 residues. The ends lost 4 bases at V and 3 bases at J; junction bases unmatched: 4. The receptor was derived from a woman between 40 and 50 years old with acute COVID-19. The chain couples TRBV3-1 (or the pseudogene TRBV3-2) to TRBJ2-4, with TRBD1 matching over 9 bases. The sequencing sample was made of PBMCs or T cells enriched from blood (not recorded which). For the CDR3, the DNA is TGTGCCAGCAGCCGAACAGGGGGCGTCAAAAACATTCAGTACTTC. Amino acids: CASSRTGGVKNIQYF.